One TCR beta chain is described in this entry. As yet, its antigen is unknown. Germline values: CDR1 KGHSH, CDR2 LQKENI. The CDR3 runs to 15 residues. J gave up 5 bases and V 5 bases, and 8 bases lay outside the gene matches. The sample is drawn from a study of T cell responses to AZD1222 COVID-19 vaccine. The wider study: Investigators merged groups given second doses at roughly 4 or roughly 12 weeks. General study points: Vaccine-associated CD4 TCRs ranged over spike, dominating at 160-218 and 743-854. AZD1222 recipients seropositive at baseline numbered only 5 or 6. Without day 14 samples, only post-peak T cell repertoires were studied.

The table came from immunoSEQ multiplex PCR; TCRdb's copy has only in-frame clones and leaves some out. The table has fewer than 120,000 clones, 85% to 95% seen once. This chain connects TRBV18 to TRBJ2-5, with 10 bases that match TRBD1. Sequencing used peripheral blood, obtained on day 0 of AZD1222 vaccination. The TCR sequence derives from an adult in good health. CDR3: CASSEDRGPLETQYF. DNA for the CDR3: TGTGCCAGCTCAGAAGACAGGGGGCCTTTGGAGACCCAGTACTTC.